This T cell receptor beta chain was captured by sequencing in a study of CD8 T cells in ankylosing spondylitis. TCRdb ran MiXCR on the 5' RACE reads and lists one entry per CDR3 protein. The table includes approximately 300,000 distinct CDR3 sequences, roughly 20% detected once. Germline V gene data show CDR1 as LGHNA and CDR2 as YSLEER. This CDR3 region has 16 residues. The V end lost 2 bases, the J end lost 5 bases, and 18 bases lay between the germline ends. Notes on the study in general: About 8 highly homologous variants made up a TCR beta motif that seemed to typify ankylosing spondylitis blood. Matched ankylosing spondylitis synovial fluid reportedly contained a significantly enriched population of disease-linked clones.

This clonotype was picked up a small number of times. Its antigen is unknown. This clonotype was obtained from a female donor with ankylosing spondylitis or in good health (not recorded which). This chain links TRBV4-3 with TRBJ1-2; no definite D call. Material: blood, either unsorted or a sorted T cell fraction (not recorded which). CDR3 region: CASSQRNQVGVYGYTF. The CDR3 region has the DNA TGCGCCAGCAGCCAACGCAACCAGGTGGGAGTGTATGGCTACACCTTC.